The text below deals with one T cell receptor beta chain. Its specificity is not known. Germline loops: CDR1 LGHNA, CDR2 YSLEER. This CDR3 comprises 21 residues. Trimming pared 0 bases from V and 3 bases from J, leaving 24 bases between. The sample originates from a study of OX40 agonist ivuxolimab in advanced cancers. About the study: The dose of intravenous ivuxolimab that patients received every 2 weeks ranged from 0.01 to 10 mg/kg. Eligibility rules accepted prior anti-PD-1, anti-PD-L1 or anti-CTLA-4 therapy, and around 44% had some.

Regarding the study as a whole: At doses 0.1 to 3.0 mg/kg, CD4+ and CD8+ clones expanded. It was also the case that some nonresponders had low normalized T-cell clonal expansion.

TCRdb's table, derived via immunoSEQ multiplex PCR, lists solely in-frame clones and lacks some. Of 90,000 to 130,000 clones listed, over 85% are singletons. The genes are TRBV4-3 and TRBJ2-6, with D possibly matching TRBD2 (6 bases). This TCR derives from an adult with an advanced solid tumor such as melanoma, head and neck, liver or kidney cancer. The sequencing here drew on CD4+ or CD8+ T cells sorted from blood, taken in a trial of the OX40 agonist ivuxolimab. CDR3 amino acids: CASSQDPGGAELLGGANVLTF. CDR3 nucleotide sequence: TGCGCCAGCAGCCAAGATCCAGGAGGGGCAGAGTTACTAGGTGGGGCCAACGTCCTGACTTTC.